This T cell receptor (beta chain) was identified in a study of blood T cell repertoires in COVID-19. Study at large: Both acute and convalescent COVID-19 samples were obtained from the United States, Italy and Spain. Sources were T cells, B-cell-depleted T cells, or PBMCs; the material itself was cDNA or gDNA.

Clones were sequenced by immunoSEQ multiplex PCR, and TCRdb holds only the in-frame ones, with some missing. The sample shows 25,000 to 35,000 clones, 85% to 90% of them seen only once. Trimming shortened V by 4 bases and J by 3 bases, and 15 bases separated the two germline ends. CDR3 length: 15 residues. Germline loops: CDR1 SGHRS, CDR2 YFSETQ. This clone was counted a single time. This chain links TRBV5-1 with TRBJ2-3; D may be TRBD2 (6 bases). Sample: peripheral blood. This clonotype was sampled from a human donor in a cohort sampled during active COVID-19. The donor label of this sample is uncertain. Here the CDR3 reads CASSLPDGGTDTQYF. The CDR3 coding sequence is TGCGCCAGCAGCCTCCCAGATGGAGGGACAGATACGCAGTATTTT.